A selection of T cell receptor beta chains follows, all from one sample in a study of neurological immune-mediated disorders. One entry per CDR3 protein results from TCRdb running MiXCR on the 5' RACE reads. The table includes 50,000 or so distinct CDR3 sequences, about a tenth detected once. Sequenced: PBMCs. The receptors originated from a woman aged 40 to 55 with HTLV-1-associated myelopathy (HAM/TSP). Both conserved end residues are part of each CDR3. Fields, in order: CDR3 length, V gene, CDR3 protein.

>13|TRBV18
CASSPGQSYGYTF
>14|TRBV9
CASSVGGGPNGYTF
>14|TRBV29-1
CSVASGGATTEAFF
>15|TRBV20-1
CSARDWTQGSGELFF
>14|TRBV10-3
CAISERVQGTAAFF
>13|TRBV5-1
CASSFRKSYEQYF
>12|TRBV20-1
CSAFQGNTEAFF
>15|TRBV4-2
CASSQDPSGFYEQYF
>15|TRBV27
CASRPRGGSSYEQYF
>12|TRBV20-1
CSVRRQNYGYTF
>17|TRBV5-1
CASSLPRGLAGKNIQYF
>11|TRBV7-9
CASSLDEKLFF